This TCR beta chain derives from a study of T cells in Graves' hyperthyroidism and ophthalmopathy. Amplified regions were TCR beta CDR3 sequences from RNA transcripts. HTBI primers were used for first-round RT-PCR of the TCR CDR3. TCRdb itself ran the multiplex PCR reads through MiXCR, one entry per CDR3 protein. This repertoire shows some 620,000 distinct CDR3 sequences, around 15% found once; its top ten account for 3.8%. For Graves' hyperthyroidism to be stable, ophthalmopathy could not progress within 18 months. The patients, who ranged from 18 to 65 in age, presented with newly diagnosed hyperthyroidism lasting under 2 months. It was uncontrolled infection, other autoimmune disease, pregnancy or lactation that excluded patients. Diagnostic assessment was based on clinical symptoms, serum thyroxine and TRAb, thyroid ultrasound and orbital computed tomography. The sequence was collected from a woman under 40 with Graves' hyperthyroidism. Sequencing was done on a sample of blood.

The CDR3 DNA follows: TGTGCCAGCAGTTCTAGCGGGAGGTTTGGCAATGAGCAGTTCTTC. Amino acids: CASSSSGRFGNEQFF. This sequence joins TRBV6-1 and TRBJ2-1; TRBD2 matches 11 bases. Germline lookup yields CDR1 MNHNS and CDR2 SASEGT. This CDR3 contains 15 residues. V shed 5 bases, J shed 6 bases, and the junction held 6 bases outside the gene matches.